This record looks at one T cell receptor (beta chain) sequence and its context. The sample originates from a study of OX40 agonist ivuxolimab in advanced cancers. As for the study in general: Averaging roughly 60 years in age, with a range of about 23 to 79, the cohort was approximately 87% male.

This CDR3 has 15 amino acids. CDR1 is LNHDA and CDR2 is SQIVND in the germline V gene (reference sequence). The junction had 8 bases not matched to a gene; V was cut back by 6 bases and J by 3 bases. TCRdb keeps only in-frame clones here, not all; method: immunoSEQ multiplex PCR. The sample has tens of thousands of clones, 81% seen once. Patients were ineligible given autoimmune disease history or systemic immunosuppression. The receptor's source is an adult with an advanced solid tumor such as melanoma, head and neck, liver or kidney cancer. The specimen comprised CD4+ or CD8+ T cells sorted from blood, sampled in a trial of the OX40 agonist ivuxolimab. The gene calls are TRBV19 and TRBJ2-1, with 7 bases aligning to TRBD1. CDR3 in DNA: TGTGCCAGTAGACCCGACAGGGCCTACTACAATGAGCAGTTCTTC. Protein sequence: CASRPDRAYYNEQFF.